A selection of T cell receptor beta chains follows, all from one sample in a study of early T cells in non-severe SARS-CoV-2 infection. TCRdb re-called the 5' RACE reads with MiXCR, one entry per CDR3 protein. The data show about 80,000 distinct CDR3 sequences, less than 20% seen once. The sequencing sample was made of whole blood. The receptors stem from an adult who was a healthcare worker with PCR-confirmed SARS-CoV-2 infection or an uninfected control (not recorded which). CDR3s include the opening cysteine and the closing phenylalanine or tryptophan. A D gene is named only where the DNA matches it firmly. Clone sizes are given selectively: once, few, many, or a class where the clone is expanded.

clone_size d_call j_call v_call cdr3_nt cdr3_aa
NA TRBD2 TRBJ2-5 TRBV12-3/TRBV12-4 TGTGCCAGCAGCTCTGGACTAGCTGGGACCCAGTACTTC CASSSGLAGTQYF
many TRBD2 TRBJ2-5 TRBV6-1 TGTGCCAGCAGTCCACCACTTATAACTAGCGGGGGGCCCCCAGAGACCCAGTACTTC CASSPPLITSGGPPETQYF
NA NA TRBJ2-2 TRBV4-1 TGCGCCAGCAGCCAACCGCTATCGACCGGGGAGCTGTTTTTT CASSQPLSTGELFF
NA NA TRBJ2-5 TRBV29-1 TGCAGCGTTGTATCTTTGGGACGCAAAGAGACCCAGTACTTC CSVVSLGRKETQYF
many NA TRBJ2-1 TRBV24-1 TGTGCCACCAGTGATCCCCCGACAGGAATTGGTTACAATGAGCAGTTCTTC CATSDPPTGIGYNEQFF
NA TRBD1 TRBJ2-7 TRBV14 TGTGCCAGCAGCCGCACCGGGACAGGGCCCTACGAGCAGTACTTC CASSRTGTGPYEQYF
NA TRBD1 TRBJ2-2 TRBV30 TGTGCCTGGAGTAACAGGGGCAGGAACACCGGGGAGCTGTTTTTT CAWSNRGRNTGELFF
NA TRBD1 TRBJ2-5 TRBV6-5 TGTGCCAGCAGCCTGGGACAGGGGACGGGCGAGACCCAGTACTTC CASSLGQGTGETQYF
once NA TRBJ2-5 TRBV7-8 TGTGCCAGCAGCTTAAGGGTTAAAGAGACCCAGTACTTC CASSLRVKETQYF
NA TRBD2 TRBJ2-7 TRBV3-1 TGTGCCAGCAGCCCAACGCCGGGACTAGCGGTGTACGAGCAGTACTTC CASSPTPGLAVYEQYF
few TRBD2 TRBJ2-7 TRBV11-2 TGTGCCAGCAGCCGGGGACGGGGGGCCTACGAGCAGTACTTC CASSRGRGAYEQYF
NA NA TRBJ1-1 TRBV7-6 TGTGCCAGCAGCCCCGTCCCTAACCATGCTGTGGCTTTCTTT CASSPVPNHAVAFF
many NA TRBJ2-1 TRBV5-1 TGCGCCAGCAGCTTGCAGGACTCCTACAATGAGCAGTTCTTC CASSLQDSYNEQFF
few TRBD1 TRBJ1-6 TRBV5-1 TGCGCCAGCAGCTTGTCGGGGACAGGACAGCGGGATTCACCCCTCCACTTT CASSLSGTGQRDSPLHF